Each of the 26 T cell receptor beta chains below was sequenced from the same sample in a study of T-cell memory formation after mild COVID-19. TCRdb re-analysed the 5' RACE reads in MiXCR, keeping a single row per CDR3 protein. The data show more than 250,000 distinct CDR3 sequences, with roughly 17% seen just once and approximately 25% held by the top ten. The sequenced sample consisted of PBMCs or a T cell subset sorted from them (not recorded which). The receptors come from a young man who had mild COVID-19 (a few samples of this study predate the infection). Cell type and time point are not known.

This clonotype was detected a few times. The V gene is TRBV5-6, the J gene TRBJ2-1; 7 bases agree with TRBD2. The germline V gene encodes CDR1 SGHDT and CDR2 YYEEEE. V trimming: 4 bases; J trimming: 2 bases; junction bases outside the gene matches: 3. The length of the CDR3 is 14 residues. This CDR3 reads CASSMTSTYNEQFF. The CDR3 region has the DNA TGTGCCAGCAGCATGACTAGCACCTACAATGAGCAGTTCTTC.

The chain uses TRBV7-2 and TRBJ1-5, with D uncertain. The CDR3 runs 13 residues. Looked up from germline, CDR1 is SGHTA and CDR2 is FQGNSA. Trimming left V 6 bases short and J 4 bases short, with 10 bases between. For the CDR3, the DNA is TGTGCCAGCAGGCGAGACGGAAATCAGCCCCAGCATTTT. It specifies CASRRDGNQPQHF.

The table lists this clonotype with many counts. The chain employs TRBV20-1 and TRBJ1-5, with no clear D. CDR3 size: 14 residues. Between the trimmed V and J ends, which lost 3 bases and 2 bases, there was a span of 11 bases. The germline CDR1 and CDR2 sequences are DFQATT and SNEGSKA (reference sequence). The DNA of the CDR3 is TGCAGTGCTAGGGGGAGTCTAGGCAATCAGCCCCAGCATTTT. It is translated as CSARGSLGNQPQHF.

The gene calls are TRBV11-3 and TRBJ2-2; tentatively, D is TRBD2 (6 bases). Trimming pared 5 bases from V and 4 bases from J, leaving 11 bases between. Germline loops: CDR1 SGHNT, CDR2 YENEEA. This CDR3 contains 14 residues. The CDR3 DNA follows: TGTGCCAGCAGCCCGGGAGTGAGCACCGGGGAGCTGTTTTTT. As protein: CASSPGVSTGELFF.

The chain combines TRBV12-3 or TRBV12-4 with TRBJ1-3; D perhaps matches TRBD1 (5 bases). CDR3 length: 15 residues. V gave up 6 bases and J gave up 4 bases, with 16 bases separating them. This CDR3 reads CASSSQGDPGNTIYF. In DNA, the CDR3 is TGTGCCAGCAGCTCTCAGGGAGATCCAGGAAACACCATATATTTT.

This clonotype was observed a few times. The V gene is TRBV19, the J gene TRBJ1-5; no definite D call. The CDR3 loop spans 13 amino acids. The V and J ends lost 6 bases and 3 bases respectively, with 9 bases between them. Germline values: CDR1 LNHDA, CDR2 SQIVND (reference sequence). CDR3 in amino acids: CASRYGLNQPQHF. CDR3 coding DNA: TGTGCCAGTAGGTATGGCCTCAATCAGCCCCAGCATTTT. Full variable domain (missing parts from reference TRBV19 and TRBJ1-5): DGGITQSPKYLFRKEGQNVTLSCEQNLNHDAMYWYRQDPGQGLRLIYYSQIVNDFQKGDIAEGYSVSREKKESFPLTVTSAQKNPTAFYLCASRYGLNQPQHFGDGTRLSIL.

This clonotype was detected many times. This chain uses TRBV6-5 with TRBJ1-2, with D tentatively TRBD1 (5 bases). V was pared by 5 bases and J by 8 bases, with 15 bases between. CDR3 length: 13 residues. The germline V gene encodes CDR1 MNHEY and CDR2 SVGAGI. Here the CDR3 DNA reads TGTGCCAGCAGTCTGGGGCTTCGATGGGGCTACACCTTC. Translation: CASSLGLRWGYTF.

This clonotype was picked up a small number of times. The V call is TRBV4-1, the J call TRBJ2-7, with TRBD1 matching over 9 bases. Germline V lookup: CDR1 MGHRA, CDR2 YSYEKL. The CDR3 contains 15 residues. V dropped 5 bases and J dropped 5; count of bases not matched to a gene: 10. Written as DNA, the CDR3 is TGCGCCAGCAGCGCAGGAGGACAGGGGCGCGACGAGCAGTACTTC. It codes for CASSAGGQGRDEQYF.

V usage is TRBV4-3 and J usage is TRBJ2-2; no reliable D call. V lost 0 bases and J lost 6, with 14 bases in between. This CDR3 has 16 amino acids. Germline V gene data show CDR1 as LGHNA and CDR2 as YSLEER. The CDR3 region has the DNA TGCGCCAGCAGCCAAGATCCCGAAGGTTTGCCCGGGGAGCTGTTTTTT. Amino acids: CASSQDPEGLPGELFF.

The V gene is TRBV6-2 or TRBV6-3, the J gene TRBJ2-5, with D perhaps assigned TRBD1 or TRBD2 (5 bases each). CDR1 is MNHEY, CDR2 SVGEGT, per germline. Trimming removed 2 bases from V and 4 bases from J, with 8 bases in between. CDR3 length: 13 residues. CDR3: CASSYRDLETQYF. In DNA, the CDR3 is TGTGCCAGCAGTTACCGGGACCTAGAGACCCAGTACTTC.

V and J are TRBV12-3 or TRBV12-4 and TRBJ1-5; the match to TRBD1 covers 7 bases. The CDR3 consists of 15 residues. V was pared by 7 bases and J by 3 bases, with 9 bases of the junction left unmatched. Here the CDR3 reads CASMPGQLLNQPQHF. In DNA, the CDR3 is TGTGCCAGCATGCCGGGACAGCTACTCAATCAGCCCCAGCATTTT.

This clonotype was detected only once. This chain connects TRBV29-1 to TRBJ1-1; D unclear. The CDR3 loop spans 13 amino acids. V was clipped by 7 bases and J by 0 bases, with 12 bases between them. Germline-derived CDR1 and CDR2 are SQVTM and ANQGSEA. CDR3 amino acids: CSARGSMNTEAFF. For the CDR3, the DNA is TGCAGCGCCCGCGGGAGCATGAACACTGAAGCTTTCTTT.

This clonotype was detected only a few times. The rearrangement links TRBV7-2 to TRBJ1-5, with 8 bases that match TRBD1. The ends lost 5 bases at V and 10 bases at J; junction bases unmatched: 4. The length of the CDR3 is 12 residues. The germline gives CDR1 SGHTA, CDR2 FQGNSA. The CDR3 here is CASSGRGLPQHF. DNA for the CDR3: TGTGCCAGCAGCGGCAGGGGGCTACCCCAGCATTTT.

This sequence joins TRBV10-3 and TRBJ2-2; D may be TRBD1 (5 bases). Trimming took off 9 bases at V and 1 base at J, with 9 bases between the two ends. This CDR3 is built from 13 residues. Germline-derived CDR1 and CDR2 are ENHRY and SYGVKD. The CDR3 here is CAIGAGNTGELFF. CDR3 sequence (DNA): TGTGCCATTGGGGCAGGGAACACCGGGGAGCTGTTTTTT.

This clonotype occurred a few times. The chain links TRBV4-3 to TRBJ2-2, with D perhaps being TRBD1 or TRBD2 (6 bases each). Germline loops: CDR1 LGHNA, CDR2 YSLEER. This CDR3 contains 17 residues. V lost 1 base and J 5 bases, leaving 17 bases between the germline ends. CDR3 nucleotide sequence: TGCGCCAGCAGCCAAGGAGGGGGGAACCGGGGGACCGGGGAGCTGTTTTTT. It encodes CASSQGGGNRGTGELFF.

This clonotype turned up a few times. The chain links TRBV28 to TRBJ2-1; TRBD2 matches 11 bases. In germline, CDR1 is MDHEN, CDR2 SYDVKM. The CDR3 sequence is 14 residues long. Trimming at V came to 6 bases and at J to 4 bases, leaving 2 bases not matched to a gene. Here the CDR3 DNA reads TGTGCCAGCAGACTAGCGGGGGTTTACAATGAGCAGTTCTTC. Translating it yields CASRLAGVYNEQFF.

This clonotype was counted only a few times. The J gene is TRBJ1-1, the V gene TRBV29-1; tentative D call: TRBD1 (5 bases). Germline V gene sequence: CDR1 SQVTM, CDR2 ANQGSEA. The CDR3 runs 12 residues. The CDR3 coding sequence is TGCAGTACTGTTGGGGGGATTAGTGAAGCTTTCTTT. This sequence encodes CSTVGGISEAFF.

The DNA for the CDR3 is TGTGCCAGCAGTCCGATTAATTGGGATTCCAGCACAGATACGCAGTATTTT. Translation: CASSPINWDSSTDTQYF. This chain links TRBV27 with TRBJ2-3; D remains ambiguous. Germline CDR1 reads MNHEY; CDR2 reads SMNVEV (reference sequence). There are 17 residues in the CDR3. With 5 bases removed from V and 0 bases from J, the gap between germline ends came to 18 bases.

In this sample, this clonotype turned up a few times. This sequence joins TRBV15 and TRBJ1-5; D call uncertain. The germline V and J ends were trimmed by 0 bases and 5 bases, with 8 bases remaining between them. CDR1 is LNHNV, CDR2 YYDKDF, per germline (reference sequence). The CDR3 is made up of 14 amino acids. CDR3 in amino acids: CATSRDAADQPQHF. For the CDR3, the DNA is TGTGCCACCAGCAGAGACGCGGCAGATCAGCCCCAGCATTTT. The full variable domain, its missing parts supplied by reference TRBV15 and TRBJ1-5, is DAMVIQNPRYQVTQFGKPVTLSCSQTLNHNVMYWYQQKSSQAPKLLFHYYDKDFNNEADTPDNFQSRRPNTSFCFLDIRSPGLGDTAMYLCATSRDAADQPQHFGDGTRLSIL.

V usage is TRBV9 and J usage is TRBJ1-2; D unclear. CDR3 size: 16 residues. V gave up 2 bases and J gave up 2 bases, with 16 bases separating them. Germline CDR1 SGDLS, CDR2 YYNGEE. The CDR3 protein is CASSVILGGQNYGYTF. In DNA, the CDR3 is TGTGCCAGCAGCGTCATCCTCGGCGGGCAGAACTATGGCTACACCTTC.

The chain recombines TRBV6-5 with TRBJ1-1; 8 bases align to TRBD1. The CDR3 loop spans 14 amino acids. Germline values: CDR1 MNHEY, CDR2 SVGAGI. The junction had 4 bases not matched to a gene; V was cut back by 6 bases and J by 1 base. CDR3 region: CASSSGGWNTEAFF. Here the CDR3 DNA reads TGTGCCAGCAGCTCAGGGGGCTGGAACACTGAAGCTTTCTTT.

The V call is TRBV5-1, the J call TRBJ2-7; 8 nucleotides line up with TRBD1. The germline gives CDR1 SGHRS, CDR2 YFSETQ. V lost 4 bases and J lost 2; bases outside the gene matches: 5. This CDR3 is built from 14 residues. CDR3 nucleotides: TGCGCCAGCAGCCCCCCGGGACAGGCCTACGAGCAGTACTTC. This sequence encodes CASSPPGQAYEQYF. The full variable domain, with the rest looked up from reference TRBV5-1 and TRBJ2-7, is KAGVTQTPRYLIKTRGQQVTLSCSPISGHRSVSWYQQTPGQGLQFLFEYFSETQRNKGNFPGRFSGRQFSNSRSEMNVSTLELGDSALYLCASSPPGQAYEQYFGPGTRLTVT.

The sample holds a few counts of this clonotype. This rearrangement joins TRBV5-4 to TRBJ1-2; 9 bases map to TRBD1. Germline V gene lookup returns CDR1 SGHNT and CDR2 YYREEE (reference sequence). The V gene end was trimmed by 4 bases and the J gene end by 4 bases; junction bases not matched to a gene: 8. CDR3 length equals 15 residues. The CDR3 DNA is TGTGCCAGCAGCCGGACCGGGACAGGGACCTATGGCTACACCTTC. Translation gives CASSRTGTGTYGYTF.

The chain joins TRBV12-3 or TRBV12-4 to TRBJ2-1; tentatively, D is TRBD1 or TRBD2 (6 bases each). V was pared by 1 base and J by 12 bases, with 7 bases between. This CDR3 spans 11 amino acids. The CDR3 DNA reads as TGTGCCAGCAGTTTAGAGGGGGGGCAGTTCTTC. Protein sequence: CASSLEGGQFF.

The chain uses TRBV7-2 and TRBJ2-5, with 11 bases that match TRBD2. Per the germline V gene, CDR1 is SGHTA and CDR2 is FQGNSA. The ends lost 4 bases at V and 5 bases at J; junction bases unmatched: 6. There are 15 residues in the CDR3. CDR3 residues: CASSYSGGAGETQYF. The CDR3 region has the DNA TGTGCCAGCAGCTATAGCGGGGGGGCCGGGGAGACCCAGTACTTC.

This clonotype was recorded a few times. The gene calls are TRBV7-9 and TRBJ2-7; TRBD2 agrees at 9 bases. The CDR3 totals 16 residues. The germline CDR1 and CDR2 sequences are SEHNR and FQNEAQ (reference sequence). With V trimmed by 1 base and J by 3 bases, 7 bases remained unmatched. The DNA for the CDR3 is TGTGCCAGCAGCTTAGGAGTAGCGGGGGCCTTCTACGAGCAGTACTTC. Protein sequence: CASSLGVAGAFYEQYF.